Below, one T cell receptor beta chain is given with its context. Authors' methods: Amplification of reference gene primers was used by the study to estimate nucleated cell counts. Produced via immunoSEQ multiplex PCR; TCRdb's table is partial and in-frame only. V and J calls and clone size are given by that table; D and trimming were obtained from the DNA. The sample comprises 200,000 to 250,000 clones, around 88% of which are singletons, and roughly 14% rests with the top ten. Donors were grouped by their self-reported clinical history. The data stem from a study of blood T cell repertoires in COVID-19. In the study overall: Donors in the United States, Italy and Spain gave samples during acute or convalescent COVID-19. PBMCs, B-cell-depleted T cells, or T cells were the source of the cDNA or gDNA that made up the material.

The CDR3 runs to 13 residues. From germline, CDR1 is LNHDA and CDR2 SQIVND (reference sequence). V lost 6 bases, J lost 8 bases, and 7 bases stayed unmatched. The V and J genes are TRBV19 and TRBJ2-1; 7 nucleotides align to TRBD1. Source material: PBMCs or T cells enriched from blood (not recorded which). The receptor was derived from a woman aged 45-65 years with acute COVID-19. The CDR3, as DNA: TGTGCCAGTAGGGCACAGGGGCCCCATGAGCAGTTCTTC. It is translated as CASRAQGPHEQFF.